A selection of T cell receptor beta chains follows, all from one sample in a study of cytomegalovirus exposure and HLA in healthy donors. Method: immunoSEQ multiplex PCR; TCRdb's copy keeps in-frame clones and lacks some. The data hold under 150,000 clones, with approximately 70% observed a single time. Sequenced input: PBMCs. These receptors all come from a human donor in good health. Each CDR3 is given with its conserved first and last residue. The order of the fields is V gene, clone size, J gene, D gene, CDR3 DNA, CDR3 protein. The D gene is left open where the match is weak. The size entry is marked missing in some rows and otherwise reads once, few, many or a size class.

V gene: TRBV9
clone size: NA
J gene: TRBJ2-7
D gene: NA
CDR3 DNA: TGTGCCAGCAGCGTAGGGCAGGGTGGCTACGAGCAGTACTTC
CDR3 protein: CASSVGQGGYEQYF

V gene: TRBV4-2
clone size: NA
J gene: TRBJ2-1
D gene: NA
CDR3 DNA: TGTGCCAGCAGACGGGAGAATTCCTACAATGAGCAGTTCTTC
CDR3 protein: CASRRENSYNEQFF

V gene: TRBV27
clone size: NA
J gene: TRBJ1-6
D gene: TRBD1
CDR3 DNA: TGTGCCAGCAGTTTATTGGGACAGTCCAATTCACCCCTCCACTTT
CDR3 protein: CASSLLGQSNSPLHF

V gene: TRBV25-1
clone size: NA
J gene: TRBJ2-7
D gene: NA
CDR3 DNA: TGTGCCAGCAGTGAATTGGGGGCACACGAGCAGTACTTC
CDR3 protein: CASSELGAHEQYF

V gene: TRBV15
clone size: NA
J gene: TRBJ1-5
D gene: NA
CDR3 DNA: TGTGCCACCAGCAGAGCAACTCGGGGCAATCAGCCCCAGCATTTT
CDR3 protein: CATSRATRGNQPQHF

V gene: TRBV7-6
clone size: NA
J gene: TRBJ2-1
D gene: TRBD1
CDR3 DNA: TGTGCCAGCAGCTTAGCGCCTAGGACAGGGGATAATGAGCAGTTCTTC
CDR3 protein: CASSLAPRTGDNEQFF

V gene: TRBV9
clone size: NA
J gene: TRBJ2-1
D gene: TRBD1
CDR3 DNA: TGTGCCAGCAGCGTCATCCAGGGGGATTACAATGAGCAGTTCTTC
CDR3 protein: CASSVIQGDYNEQFF

V gene: TRBV30
clone size: NA
J gene: TRBJ2-5
D gene: TRBD2
CDR3 DNA: TGTGCCTGGAGTGTGGGGACTAGCGGAGCCCTATCGTGGGAGACCCAGTACTTC
CDR3 protein: CAWSVGTSGALSWETQYF

V gene: TRBV2
clone size: few
J gene: TRBJ2-7
D gene: TRBD2
CDR3 DNA: TGTGCCAGCAGCCTCGAGGCGGGAGGCCCAGGGTACGAGCAGTACTTC
CDR3 protein: CASSLEAGGPGYEQYF

V gene: TRBV10-3
clone size: NA
J gene: TRBJ2-3
D gene: TRBD2
CDR3 DNA: TGTGCCATCAGTGGTCGGTCGGGAGGGGATGGAGATACGCAGTATTTT
CDR3 protein: CAISGRSGGDGDTQYF

V gene: TRBV7-6
clone size: NA
J gene: TRBJ2-7
D gene: NA
CDR3 DNA: TGTGCCAGCAGCCCCAACCTGGGGGGAAGCGAGCAGTACTTC
CDR3 protein: CASSPNLGGSEQYF

V gene: TRBV18
clone size: NA
J gene: TRBJ2-7
D gene: TRBD1
CDR3 DNA: TGTGCCAGCTCACCTGGACAGGGGCCCCACGAGCAGTACTTC
CDR3 protein: CASSPGQGPHEQYF

V gene: TRBV7-6
clone size: NA
J gene: TRBJ1-6
D gene: TRBD1
CDR3 DNA: TGTGCCAGCAGCCCGGGGACAGGGGACAATTCACCCCTCCACTTT
CDR3 protein: CASSPGTGDNSPLHF

V gene: TRBV13
clone size: NA
J gene: TRBJ2-1
D gene: TRBD2
CDR3 DNA: TGTGCCAGCAGCCCTCGAGGGCGGGGGTACAATGAGCAGTTCTTC
CDR3 protein: CASSPRGRGYNEQFF

V gene: TRBV4-1
clone size: NA
J gene: TRBJ1-2
D gene: TRBD1
CDR3 DNA: TGCGCCAGCAGCCAAGTTGGGACAGGGTCTTACTATGGCTACACCTTC
CDR3 protein: CASSQVGTGSYYGYTF

V gene: TRBV5-6
clone size: NA
J gene: TRBJ2-3
D gene: NA
CDR3 DNA: TGTGCCAGCAGCGCACCGGGACATGATACGCAGTATTTT
CDR3 protein: CASSAPGHDTQYF

V gene: TRBV7-9
clone size: NA
J gene: TRBJ2-7
D gene: TRBD1
CDR3 DNA: TGTGCCAGCCGGGACAGAAGCTCCTACGAGCAGTACTTC
CDR3 protein: CASRDRSSYEQYF

V gene: TRBV6-1
clone size: NA
J gene: TRBJ2-3
D gene: NA
CDR3 DNA: TGTGCCAGCAAAGTCCGGGGTCTTAAAGATACGCAGTATTTT
CDR3 protein: CASKVRGLKDTQYF

V gene: TRBV9
clone size: NA
J gene: TRBJ2-3
D gene: TRBD2
CDR3 DNA: TGTGCCAGCAGCCCGGGGACTAGCGGGAGCACAGATACGCAGTATTTT
CDR3 protein: CASSPGTSGSTDTQYF

V gene: TRBV9
clone size: NA
J gene: TRBJ2-7
D gene: NA
CDR3 DNA: TGTGCCAGCAGCCCGAGGGGGGGAGGGTACTACGAGCAGTACTTC
CDR3 protein: CASSPRGGGYYEQYF

V gene: TRBV27
clone size: NA
J gene: TRBJ2-5
D gene: TRBD2
CDR3 DNA: TGTGCCAGCAGTTTAACGGGGGGACAAGAGACCCAGTACTTC
CDR3 protein: CASSLTGGQETQYF

V gene: TRBV28
clone size: NA
J gene: TRBJ2-7
D gene: NA
CDR3 DNA: TGTGCCAGCAGTTTCCTATCCTACGAGCAGTACTTC
CDR3 protein: CASSFLSYEQYF

V gene: TRBV4-1
clone size: NA
J gene: TRBJ2-2
D gene: TRBD1
CDR3 DNA: TGCGCCAGCACCGGGACAGCGAACACCGGGGAGCTGTTTTTT
CDR3 protein: CASTGTANTGELFF

V gene: TRBV5-4
clone size: NA
J gene: TRBJ2-5
D gene: NA
CDR3 DNA: TGTGCCAGCAGCTTGGGGGGAGCATCCCGTGAGACCCAGTACTTC
CDR3 protein: CASSLGGASRETQYF

V gene: TRBV13
clone size: NA
J gene: TRBJ2-7
D gene: TRBD2
CDR3 DNA: TGTGCCAGTAGGTGGAGCAGCGGGAGTTACGAGCAGTACTTC
CDR3 protein: CASRWSSGSYEQYF

V gene: TRBV6-5
clone size: few
J gene: TRBJ1-6
D gene: NA
CDR3 DNA: TGTGCCAGCAGGGGCTCAGGGGAACATTCACCCCTCCACTTT
CDR3 protein: CASRGSGEHSPLHF

V gene: TRBV5-4
clone size: few
J gene: TRBJ2-1
D gene: NA
CDR3 DNA: TGTGCCAGCAGCTTGGAAACAGCCCGTCGCCATGAGCAGTTCTTC
CDR3 protein: CASSLETARRHEQFF

V gene: TRBV14
clone size: NA
J gene: TRBJ1-6
D gene: NA
CDR3 DNA: TGTGCCAGCAGCTACCACAGGAGAAATTCACCCCTCCACTTT
CDR3 protein: CASSYHRRNSPLHF

V gene: TRBV5-1
clone size: NA
J gene: TRBJ2-7
D gene: TRBD1
CDR3 DNA: TGCGCCAGCAGCCCAGACTTCGGACAGGGCGGCTACGAGCAGTACTTC
CDR3 protein: CASSPDFGQGGYEQYF

V gene: TRBV5-1
clone size: NA
J gene: TRBJ1-1
D gene: NA
CDR3 DNA: TGCGCCAGCAGCTTGGTAACAGGCATGAACACTGAAGCTTTCTTT
CDR3 protein: CASSLVTGMNTEAFF

V gene: TRBV5-4
clone size: NA
J gene: TRBJ2-7
D gene: TRBD1
CDR3 DNA: TGTGCCAGCAGCCCCTGGGGTACAGGGGCCTACGAGCAGTACTTC
CDR3 protein: CASSPWGTGAYEQYF

V gene: TRBV6-1
clone size: NA
J gene: TRBJ1-2
D gene: NA
CDR3 DNA: TGTGCCAGCAGTGAAGGCCGGGGGGCCGGCTATGGCTACACCTTC
CDR3 protein: CASSEGRGAGYGYTF

V gene: TRBV5-6
clone size: NA
J gene: TRBJ2-7
D gene: NA
CDR3 DNA: TGTGCCAGCAGCGGCGGACTGAACTACGAGCAGTACTTC
CDR3 protein: CASSGGLNYEQYF

V gene: TRBV4-2
clone size: NA
J gene: TRBJ1-1
D gene: NA
CDR3 DNA: TGTGCCAGCAGCCAAGATCCGCAAGCGAACACTGAAGCTTTCTTT
CDR3 protein: CASSQDPQANTEAFF

V gene: TRBV5-1
clone size: NA
J gene: TRBJ2-1
D gene: TRBD2
CDR3 DNA: TGCGCCACCAGGACTAGCGGAAGCTCCTACAATGAGCAGTTCTTC
CDR3 protein: CATRTSGSSYNEQFF

V gene: TRBV4-1
clone size: NA
J gene: TRBJ1-5
D gene: TRBD1
CDR3 DNA: TGCGCCAGCAGCCAAGGTGAGGGACAGGGGGGATATCAGCCCCAGCATTTT
CDR3 protein: CASSQGEGQGGYQPQHF

V gene: TRBV5-6
clone size: few
J gene: TRBJ2-1
D gene: TRBD1
CDR3 DNA: TGTGCCAGCAGCTCCACAGGGGTTAGTGAGCAGTTCTTC
CDR3 protein: CASSSTGVSEQFF

V gene: TRBV5-1
clone size: few
J gene: TRBJ2-3
D gene: TRBD2
CDR3 DNA: TGCGCCAGCAGCTTGGTAGCGGGAGGCCGGGATACGCAGTATTTT
CDR3 protein: CASSLVAGGRDTQYF

V gene: TRBV10-1
clone size: NA
J gene: TRBJ2-3
D gene: NA
CDR3 DNA: TGCGCCACCGGACAGTCTAGCACAGATACGCAGTATTTT
CDR3 protein: CATGQSSTDTQYF

V gene: TRBV7-2
clone size: NA
J gene: TRBJ2-5
D gene: TRBD2
CDR3 DNA: TGTGCCAGCAGCTCAGGGACTAGCGTTCACCAAGAGACCCAGTACTTC
CDR3 protein: CASSSGTSVHQETQYF

V gene: TRBV6-6
clone size: few
J gene: TRBJ2-7
D gene: NA
CDR3 DNA: TGTGCCAGCCGAACAGGGCCGAGCTCCTACGAGCAGTACTTC
CDR3 protein: CASRTGPSSYEQYF

V gene: TRBV7-9
clone size: few
J gene: TRBJ2-6
D gene: NA
CDR3 DNA: TGTGCCAGCAGCTTAGTAGAGGGCTCTGGGGCCAACGTCCTGACTTTC
CDR3 protein: CASSLVEGSGANVLTF

V gene: TRBV7-3
clone size: few
J gene: TRBJ2-3
D gene: TRBD2
CDR3 DNA: TGTGCCAGCAGCCCCTTTGCGGGAGGGGTAGATACGCAGTATTTT
CDR3 protein: CASSPFAGGVDTQYF

V gene: TRBV7-8
clone size: once
J gene: TRBJ2-1
D gene: TRBD2
CDR3 DNA: TGTGCCAGCAGCTCAGAATTGAGGCGGGGGTACAATGAGCAGTTCTTC
CDR3 protein: CASSSELRRGYNEQFF

V gene: TRBV2
clone size: NA
J gene: TRBJ2-2
D gene: NA
CDR3 DNA: TGTGCCAGCAGTGAACGGGGAGGATCCGGGGAGCTGTTTTTT
CDR3 protein: CASSERGGSGELFF

V gene: TRBV7-9
clone size: few
J gene: TRBJ2-3
D gene: NA
CDR3 DNA: TGTGCCAGCAGCTTAGACTCCGAGAGTGCGCAGTATTTT
CDR3 protein: CASSLDSESAQYF

V gene: TRBV6-5
clone size: few
J gene: TRBJ1-5
D gene: NA
CDR3 DNA: TGTGCCAGCAGTTACGCGGGCGCCAATCAGCCCCAGCATTTT
CDR3 protein: CASSYAGANQPQHF

V gene: TRBV5-1
clone size: NA
J gene: TRBJ2-5
D gene: TRBD2
CDR3 DNA: TGCGCCAGCAGCGTCGGACTAGCGGGGTCTGAGACCCAGTACTTC
CDR3 protein: CASSVGLAGSETQYF

V gene: TRBV6-4
clone size: NA
J gene: TRBJ1-1
D gene: NA
CDR3 DNA: TGTGCCAGCAGTGAAAATCCGGGTAACACTGAAGCTTTCTTT
CDR3 protein: CASSENPGNTEAFF

V gene: TRBV5-1
clone size: once
J gene: TRBJ2-2
D gene: TRBD1
CDR3 DNA: TGCGCCAGCAGTCTGGACAGGGGGGACACCGGGGAGCTGTTTTTT
CDR3 protein: CASSLDRGDTGELFF

V gene: TRBV7-8
clone size: NA
J gene: TRBJ2-5
D gene: NA
CDR3 DNA: TGTGCCAGCAGCTTGGTGCGGACTCAAGAGACCCAGTACTTC
CDR3 protein: CASSLVRTQETQYF

V gene: TRBV7-9
clone size: NA
J gene: TRBJ2-5
D gene: NA
CDR3 DNA: TGTGCCAGCAGACGAGGACAGCAAGAGACCCAGTACTTC
CDR3 protein: CASRRGQQETQYF

V gene: TRBV5-1
clone size: NA
J gene: TRBJ2-1
D gene: TRBD2
CDR3 DNA: TGCGCCAGCAGCTTGGCCGGGACTAGCGAAAATGAGCAGTTCTTC
CDR3 protein: CASSLAGTSENEQFF

V gene: TRBV6-1
clone size: NA
J gene: TRBJ1-4
D gene: TRBD1
CDR3 DNA: TGTGCCACGATCAGTAGGGGGCCGGGTGAAAAACTGTTTTTT
CDR3 protein: CATISRGPGEKLFF

V gene: TRBV29-1
clone size: NA
J gene: TRBJ1-2
D gene: NA
CDR3 DNA: TGCAGCGTTGATACAGGCTCGATCGGCTACACCTTC
CDR3 protein: CSVDTGSIGYTF